This TCR beta chain was profiled in a study of cytomegalovirus exposure and HLA in healthy donors (dated by TCRdb to about 2017). At the level of the whole study: According to an earlier analysis of several hundred of the donors, roughly 180 million T cells yielded 117 million unique TCR beta sequences and approximately 300 Gb of sequence data. In an earlier analysis of over 550 of the donors, high-throughput TCR beta sequencing was used to judge whether each TCR beta V gene segment behaved as functional or pseudogenic. The number of typed donors differed by locus: roughly 620-640 for A, B, C, DRB1 and DQB1; roughly 510 for DQA1; approximately 600 for DPA1; and 400 to 480 for DPB1. Among the roughly 370 genotyped donors, approximately 81% belonged to the genetic ancestry cluster associated with self-reported Caucasian donors. Along with the roughly 700-subject first cohort, a separate validation cohort of over a hundred different subjects was used. Roughly 300 gigabases of sequencing data and 80 million or so unique TCR sequences were included in an early release covering about 700 HLA-typed donors. A later analysis re-examined previously published TCR beta repertoires from about 670 donors and added high-resolution HLA genotyping to investigate patterns of TCR occurrence. To predict cytomegalovirus infection status, the study combined high-throughput TCR immunosequencing, statistical association of individual TCRs with disease status, and machine learning. The study was designed to test whether signatures of past pathogen exposure could be identified by cataloging public T cell receptors. Using immunosequencing, the study profiled T cell repertoires from 550 to 750 subjects and related those repertoires to cytomegalovirus serostatus. Both class I and class II loci were covered by HLA typing, at four-digit resolution. Alongside the repertoire data, information on donor age, sex, ethnicity and CMV serostatus was compiled. The later analysis used no new phenotypic data to find candidate immune exposures, relying instead on TCR beta sequences and their occurrence across donors. On average, about 200,000 unique TCR beta nucleotide sequences were sequenced per donor among about 400 genotyped donors of the cohort, with 15% to 20% of those sequences being non-productive. About five DR-DQ haplotypes were treated as single units for association and clustering because of strong linkage in the cohort. All discovery cohort repertoires had been generated using a single sequencing platform. A later genetic analysis took genome-wide SNP genotypes for about 65% of the 666 donors and used that subset as a discovery cohort. Summary of the overall study and its limitations: Specific HLA alleles were associated with some 15,000 TCR beta sequences at a false discovery rate of 0.05 in a later analysis. The authors suggested that the approach could potentially be extended to other disease states and immunological phenotypes. A total of around 150 TCR beta chains were listed by the study as associated with cytomegalovirus. Most TCR sequences were observed very rarely across donors, whereas some public TCRs were present in many individuals. Broadly in line with IMGT annotations, most TCR beta V segments showed up in productive rearrangements about 87% or about 30% of the time in an earlier analysis of several hundred of the donors. The only immune exposure information available for the cohort was CMV serostatus. According to a later analysis, TCR association rates differed among HLA loci, with DRB1 alleles showing the most associated TCRs and HLA-C alleles showing the fewest. Correlated functional status among segregating V segments might reflect linkage disequilibrium, but an unknown experimental factor could not be ruled out. In a later genetic analysis, a missense DCLRE1C variant was associated with V-gene and J-gene trimming of TCR beta chains, and the association was replicated in an independent cohort. A later analysis reported that several top co-occurrence clusters appeared linked to parvovirus B19, influenza, CMV and Epstein-Barr virus. A cluster of highly shared sequence variants was judged likely to be a technical artifact of the sequencing pipeline. Strong co-occurrence of HLA alleles, especially DR and DQ, made assigning TCR associations to individual alleles difficult. Because HLA typing was unavailable for some donors at each locus, only the typed subset was used in association tests. In a later analysis, HLA-associated TCR beta chains were found to be more clonally expanded and to have lower generation probabilities than equally common non-associated chains. Roughly uniform sequencing depth across donors was assumed in presence/absence analyses, although this assumption may not hold. The earlier analysis of nearly 600 of the donors excluded some 16 rarely observed V segments, including chromosome 9 orphons, because counts were too low. In both the original and validation cohorts, the classifier was reported to diagnose cytomegalovirus status with high specificity and sensitivity. Compared with the approximately 600-donor mean, donors in an Asian-associated ancestry cluster had fewer N-insertions in productive TCRs, according to a later genetic analysis. A further reported finding was that TCR beta sequences accurately predicted the HLA-A and HLA-B alleles for most subjects in the first cohort. Most CMV-associated TCR beta chains appeared to be HLA-restricted in a later analysis, and the HLA associations seemed to be driven largely by CMV exposure. Only TCR beta chains were sequenced in this cohort, and the absence of alpha or paired-chain data limited detectable features. In vitro tests confirmed that a few of the cytomegalovirus-associated TCR beta chains recognize cytomegalovirus antigens.

The library was obtained by the immunoSEQ multiplex PCR assay. The multiplex PCR relied on a mix of 60 forward primers for TCR Vbeta segments and 13 reverse primers for TCR Jbeta segments. The CDR3 region of rearranged TCR beta genes was amplified from genomic DNA with a multiplex PCR assay. The Illumina HiSeq System was used to sequence the amplified TCR beta libraries as 87-base-pair reads. The study's own analysis went as follows. Across the 500 to 700 repertoires, a later analysis counted approximately 75 million unique TCR beta chains, around 11 million of which were shared by at least two donors. Raw reads were error-corrected and collapsed into unique sequences with a nearest-neighbor algorithm that merged closely related sequences to remove PCR and sequencing errors. V, D and J gene segments were assigned by aligning CDR3 sequences to IMGT reference sequences. For a sequence to be retained, a match of at least six nucleotides was required to both a V gene segment and a J gene segment. A rearrangement was called productive if the CDR3 had no stop codons and remained in frame with V and J, and every other rearrangement was called non-productive. Following IMGT convention, CDR3 was defined as the stretch from the second conserved V-encoded cysteine to the conserved J-encoded phenylalanine. Sequences without an unambiguous match to a single V gene segment were excluded from the earlier analysis of several hundred of the donors. An earlier analysis of some 500 of the donors classified V segments as functional when productive rearrangements were above 56.7% and as segregating when the standard deviation between donors was above 5%. A statistical classification framework was built for diagnosing cytomegalovirus status from the catalog of TCR beta chain sequences. V and J gene assignment, in a later analysis, came from comparing TCR nucleotide sequences with IMGT/GENE-DB human TR gene sequences. Using the TCRdist pipeline, a later analysis assigned CDR3 sequences along with most-parsimonious VDJ recombination scenarios. A later analysis defined each TCR beta chain by its CDR3 amino acid sequence plus V-gene family, and excluded reads lacking a unique V-gene family. In a later analysis, 550 to 650 highly shared, low-generation-probability nucleotide sequences were removed to address suspected cross-contamination and a sequencing artifact. For each public chain, a later analysis derived a clonal expansion index from normalized ranks of inferred template counts within each repertoire. Generation probabilities in a later analysis came from a VDJ recombination model fitted to out-of-frame rearrangements, and those results were checked against IGoR. A later analysis scored TCR-TCR, TCR-HLA and TCR-CMV co-occurrence with hypergeometric tests, applying a repertoire-size bias correction to TCR pairs. To estimate false discovery rates, a later analysis permuted the HLA or CMV assignments 20 times. A later analysis grouped co-occurring TCRs with DBSCAN, adding TCRdist sequence similarity when clustering within HLA-allele-positive subsets. For co-occurrence clustering, repertoires with fewer than 30,000 or more than 120,000 public chains were excluded, along with roughly 5 repertoires with anomalous nucleotide sharing. As stored in TCRdb, this immuneACCESS dataset retains in-frame rearrangements with V and J assigned. A fraction of the clones does not appear; measured against another copy, unresolved V genes explain less than half of the discrepancy, and the remainder lacks a known reason. V and J calls and clone size are given by that table; D and trimming were obtained from the DNA. The table for this sample lists under 200,000 clones; around 82% of them were counted only once. Around 6% of the sample belongs to the ten largest clones.

The cohort comprised more than 550 healthy bone marrow donors. At the time of sampling, all cohort members were nominally healthy, though unrecorded immune exposures were likely present. The donor tested CMV seronegative and was one of the 352 seronegative cohort members. A peripheral blood sample was collected from each donor, and TCR beta sequencing was performed on peripheral blood mononuclear cells. Genomic DNA was extracted from the blood cell samples with the Qiagen DNeasy Blood Extraction Kit. In the case of this clone: Its antigen has not been determined. Since no conserved phenylalanine or tryptophan closes the CDR3, a read error is the likely cause.

The specimen was PBMCs. The sequence came from a man aged 40-55 years in good health and CMV-seronegative.

In nucleotides, the sequence is TGCAGCGTTGGAGGAGTTGAAGCTTTCTCT. Its translation reads: CSVGGVEAFS. This receptor chain uses TRBV29-1 and TRBJ1-1; too little of a D gene remains to name it. The CDR1 and CDR2 encoded by the germline V gene are SQVTM and ANQGSEA. Between the V and J ends, shortened by 4 bases and 7 bases respectively, the junction contains 7 bases. The CDR3 has 10 residues if both end residues are counted. Just CDR3 DNA is preserved here, 30 bases in frame from base 1.